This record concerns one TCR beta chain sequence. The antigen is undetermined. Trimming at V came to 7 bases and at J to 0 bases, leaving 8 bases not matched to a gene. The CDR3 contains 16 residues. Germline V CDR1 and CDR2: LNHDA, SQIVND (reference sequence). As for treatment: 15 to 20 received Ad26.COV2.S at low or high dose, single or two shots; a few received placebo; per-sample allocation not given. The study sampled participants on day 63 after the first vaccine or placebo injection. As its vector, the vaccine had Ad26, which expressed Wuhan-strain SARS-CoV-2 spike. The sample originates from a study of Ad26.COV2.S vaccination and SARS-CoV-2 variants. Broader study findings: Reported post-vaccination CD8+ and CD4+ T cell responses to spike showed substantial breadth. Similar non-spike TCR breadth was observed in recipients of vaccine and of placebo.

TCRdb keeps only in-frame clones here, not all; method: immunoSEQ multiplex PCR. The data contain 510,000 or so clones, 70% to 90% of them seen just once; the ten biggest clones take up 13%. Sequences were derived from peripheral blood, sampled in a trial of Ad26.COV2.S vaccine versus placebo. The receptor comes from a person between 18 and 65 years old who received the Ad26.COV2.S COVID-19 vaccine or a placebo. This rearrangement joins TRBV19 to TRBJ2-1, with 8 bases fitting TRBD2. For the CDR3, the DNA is TGTGCCAGTATGAGAGCGGGAGCGAGCTCCTACAATGAGCAGTTCTTC. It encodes CASMRAGASSYNEQFF.